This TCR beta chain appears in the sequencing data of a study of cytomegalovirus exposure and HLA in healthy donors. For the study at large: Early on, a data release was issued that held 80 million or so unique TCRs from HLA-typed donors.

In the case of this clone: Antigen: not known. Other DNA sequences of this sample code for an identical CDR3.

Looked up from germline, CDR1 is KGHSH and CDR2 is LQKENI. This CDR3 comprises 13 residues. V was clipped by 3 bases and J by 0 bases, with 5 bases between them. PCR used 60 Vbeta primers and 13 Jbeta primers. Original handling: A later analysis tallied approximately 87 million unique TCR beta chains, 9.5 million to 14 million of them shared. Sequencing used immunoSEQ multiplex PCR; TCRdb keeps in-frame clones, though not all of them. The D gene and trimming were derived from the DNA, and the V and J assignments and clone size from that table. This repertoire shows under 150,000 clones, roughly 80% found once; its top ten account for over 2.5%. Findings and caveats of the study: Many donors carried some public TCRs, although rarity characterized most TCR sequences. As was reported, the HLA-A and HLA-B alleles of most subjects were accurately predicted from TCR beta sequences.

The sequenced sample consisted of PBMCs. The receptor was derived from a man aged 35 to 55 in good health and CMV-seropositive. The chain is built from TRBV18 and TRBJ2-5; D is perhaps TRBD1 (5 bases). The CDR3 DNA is TGTGCCAGCTCACCCAGGGACCAAGAGACCCAGTACTTC. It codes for CASSPRDQETQYF.